This T cell receptor beta chain appears in the sequencing data of a study of blood T cells in healthy people across ages. Study observations and caveats: It was the long-lived donors that had more naive CD4+ cells and higher diversity than aged donors.

PCR was performed a second time for roughly 7 to 12 cycles using a sample-barcoded 5' primer and a J-beta primer mix. Sequencing recovered at least 3 million CDR3-containing paired-end reads from each sample. From the 5' RACE reads, TCRdb called clonotypes with MiXCR, one entry per CDR3 protein. This repertoire shows approximately 1,100,000 distinct CDR3 sequences, roughly 45% found once; its top ten account for over 15%. CDR3 length: 17 amino acids. CDR1 LGHNA and CDR2 YNFKEQ come from the germline V gene. The germline V and J ends were trimmed by 4 bases and 11 bases, with 29 bases remaining between them. Samples each yielded at least 5 micrograms of total RNA. Remarks on this clonotype: What it binds is not known.

Sequencing input: blood. The chain combines TRBV4-2 with TRBJ2-5; the D gene is possibly TRBD2 (6 bases). The TCR originated in a woman in her sixties in good health. CDR3 sequence (DNA): TGTGCCAGCAGCCGGCGGGCCGTCGATTGGCGCGGGGATGAGCAGTACTTC. It codes for CASSRRAVDWRGDEQYF.